The 26 T cell receptor beta chains below all came from one sample that was sequenced in a study of shared clonotypes between healthy human individuals. The table came from immunoSEQ multiplex PCR; TCRdb's copy has only in-frame clones and leaves some out. This repertoire shows about 2 million clones, 85% to 95% found once; its top ten account for around 0.13%. Material: naive CD4+ T cells sorted from blood. Specified subset: CD45RA+ positively selected. These receptors originate from a man younger than 30 in good health.

A word on this clone: Other DNA sequences of this sample code for an identical CDR3. The chain is built from TRBV28 and TRBJ1-1, with no clear D. This CDR3 spans 12 amino acids. CDR1 and CDR2 (germline): MDHEN, SYDVKM. V lost 3 bases and J lost 4, with 6 bases in between. This CDR3 is CASSFLSTEAFF. For the CDR3, the DNA is TGTGCCAGCAGTTTTTTGAGCACTGAAGCTTTCTTT.

The V gene is TRBV6-5, the J gene TRBJ2-7, with D maybe TRBD2 (5 bases). CDR3 length: 16 residues. V was shortened by 0 bases and J by 0 bases, with 12 bases between the two germline ends. From germline, CDR1 is MNHEY and CDR2 SVGAGI. The CDR3 DNA sequence: TGTGCCAGCAGTTACTCCTCCCGGGGAAGCTCCTACGAGCAGTACTTC. Protein product: CASSYSSRGSSYEQYF.

V gene TRBV5-1 combines with J gene TRBJ2-7; tentatively, D is TRBD1 or TRBD2 (5 bases each). This CDR3 has 16 amino acids. V was trimmed by 2 bases and J by 7 bases, leaving 22 bases between them. Germline CDR1 and CDR2: SGHRS and YFSETQ. The CDR3 DNA reads as TGCGCCAGCAGCTTCCCGGCTGACCAGAGGGACGGAGAGCAGTACTTC. Protein: CASSFPADQRDGEQYF.

Notes on this clone: Additional DNA sequences in this sample encode the identical CDR3. The chain links TRBV5-1 to TRBJ2-1; 10 bases are shared with TRBD2. This CDR3 contains 16 residues. J lost 3 bases, V lost 0 bases, and 3 bases had no gene match. The germline V gene has CDR1 SGHRS and CDR2 YFSETQ. CDR3 in amino acids: CASSLGLAGVYNEQFF. As DNA, the CDR3 is TGCGCCAGCAGCTTGGGGCTAGCGGGAGTCTACAATGAGCAGTTCTTC.

This clone was recorded only once. V is TRBV25-1 and J is TRBJ1-2; 8 bases are a match to TRBD1. The junction had 5 bases not matched to a gene; V was cut back by 5 bases and J by 0 bases. The CDR3 runs 15 residues. The germline gives CDR1 MGHDK, CDR2 SYGVNS. CDR3 nucleotides: TGTGCCAGCAGTTTAAGGACAGGGCCTAACTATGGCTACACCTTC. Protein product: CASSLRTGPNYGYTF.

The J gene is TRBJ2-5, the V gene TRBV28; D gene uncertain. Deletions cut 7 bases from V and 5 bases from J, with 5 bases between. CDR3 size: 10 residues. From germline, CDR1 is MDHEN and CDR2 SYDVKM. The CDR3 sequence is CASKRETQYF. The CDR3, as DNA: TGTGCCAGCAAAAGGGAGACCCAGTACTTC.

The rearrangement joins TRBV18 to TRBJ1-1, with TRBD1 as a possible D gene (5 bases). Per germline, CDR1 KGHSH and CDR2 LQKENI. This CDR3 has 15 amino acids. V lost 3 bases and J 5 bases, leaving 16 bases between the germline ends. CDR3 sequence reads: CASSPRAPEGTEAFF. The CDR3 DNA is TGTGCCAGCTCACCCCGGGCCCCGGAGGGGACTGAAGCTTTCTTT.

This clone was recorded once. In DNA form, the CDR3 reads TGTGCCAGCAGCTTTAGTGGGGACACTGAAGCTTTCTTT. It translates to CASSFSGDTEAFF. The chain is built from TRBV7-9 and TRBJ1-1; D not certain. CDR3 length equals 13 residues. The V gene lost 3 bases and the J gene lost 3 bases, with 8 bases spanning the gap. Germline CDR1 and CDR2: SEHNR and FQNEAQ (reference sequence).

The rearrangement joins TRBV7-9 to TRBJ1-2; weak D call: TRBD1 (6 bases). The CDR3 is made up of 14 amino acids. V gave up 5 bases and J gave up 8 bases, with 18 bases separating them. Germline CDR1 SEHNR, CDR2 FQNEAQ (reference sequence). The CDR3 here is CASSADGGNRGYTF. DNA of the CDR3: TGTGCCAGCAGCGCCGATGGGGGCAATCGGGGCTACACCTTC.

The J gene is TRBJ2-2, the V gene TRBV25-1; a possible D gene is TRBD1 (6 bases). The V gene's germline CDR1 is MGHDK and CDR2 SYGVNS. V was pared by 3 bases and J by 4 bases, with 15 bases between. The CDR3 extends over 16 amino acids. CDR3 bases: TGTGCCAGCAGTGATGAGAGGGCAGGGGCCACCGGGGAGCTGTTTTTT. Protein product: CASSDERAGATGELFF.

This chain joins TRBV30 and TRBJ1-2; D not resolved. The CDR3 has 15 amino acids. Germline V gene lookup returns CDR1 GTSNPN and CDR2 SVGIG (reference sequence). V gave up 2 bases and J gave up 4 bases, with 17 bases separating them. This CDR3 reads CAWSSGLEVSYGYTF. The CDR3 nucleotides are TGTGCCTGGAGTTCGGGCCTAGAGGTTAGCTATGGCTACACCTTC.

Regarding this clone: Other DNA sequences of this sample code for an identical CDR3. The genes are TRBV5-1 and TRBJ1-2; D is unclear. The V and J ends lost 1 base and 2 bases respectively, with 9 bases between them. The germline V gene has CDR1 SGHRS and CDR2 YFSETQ. This CDR3 has 14 residues. Here the CDR3 DNA reads TGCGCCAGCAGCTTGACAGATCCCAACTATGGCTACACCTTC. It yields the protein CASSLTDPNYGYTF. Looking up the rest from reference TRBV5-1 and TRBJ1-2 gives the full variable domain: KAGVTQTPRYLIKTRGQQVTLSCSPISGHRSVSWYQQTPGQGLQFLFEYFSETQRNKGNFPGRFSGRQFSNSRSEMNVSTLELGDSALYLCASSLTDPNYGYTFGSGTRLTVV.

V is TRBV29-1 and J is TRBJ1-2; TRBD1 agrees at 8 bases. Germline CDR1 reads SQVTM; CDR2 reads ANQGSEA. Trimming at V came to 0 bases and at J to 5 bases, leaving 11 bases not matched to a gene. This CDR3 spans 16 amino acids. The CDR3 reads CSVEDSPGTGRYGYTF. CDR3 sequence (DNA): TGCAGCGTTGAAGACTCCCCCGGGACAGGCCGTTATGGCTACACCTTC.

This clone was seen a single time. The chain employs TRBV5-1 and TRBJ1-3, with D unclear. CDR1 is SGHRS, CDR2 YFSETQ, per germline. Between the trimmed V and J ends, which lost 2 bases and 0 bases, there was a span of 9 bases. This CDR3 has 15 amino acids. The CDR3 nucleotides are TGCGCCAGCAGCTTCGCCGGGGTCTCTGGAAACACCATATATTTT. It specifies CASSFAGVSGNTIYF.

The V and J genes are TRBV30 and TRBJ1-1; the D is unclear. With 4 bases removed from V and 2 bases from J, the gap between germline ends came to 11 bases. CDR1 GTSNPN and CDR2 SVGIG come from the germline V gene (reference sequence). The CDR3 contains 13 residues. The CDR3 bases are TGTGCCTGGATGCGAAACTCTAACACTGAAGCTTTCTTT. The encoded protein is CAWMRNSNTEAFF.

A word on this clone: Different DNA sequences within this sample yield the same CDR3. The DNA for the CDR3 is TGTGCCAGCAGCGTAGAGGCGGGTTATGGCTACACCTTC. Translation: CASSVEAGYGYTF. The rearrangement uses TRBV9 and TRBJ1-2; D ambiguous. Germline CDR1 reads SGDLS; CDR2 reads YYNGEE. This CDR3 has 13 amino acids. The V end was cut by 0 bases, the J end by 5 bases, with 8 bases between.

The chain joins TRBV30 to TRBJ1-5; D is ambiguous. Trimming stripped 2 bases from V and 4 bases from J, with 9 bases between. This CDR3 is built from 13 residues. The germline gives CDR1 GTSNPN, CDR2 SVGIG (reference sequence). The CDR3, as DNA: TGTGCCTGGAGTAGAGGGAGGAATCAGCCCCAGCATTTT. This sequence encodes CAWSRGRNQPQHF.

The V gene is TRBV7-9, the J gene TRBJ2-7; TRBD1 matches 9 bases. Per the germline V gene, CDR1 is SEHNR and CDR2 is FQNEAQ (reference sequence). After removal of 3 bases from V and 5 bases from J, the junction contained 5 bases not matched to a gene. The CDR3 is 14 residues long. CDR3 residues: CASSFGQGNDEQYF. CDR3 in DNA: TGTGCCAGCAGCTTTGGACAGGGGAACGACGAGCAGTACTTC.

The chain couples TRBV19 to TRBJ2-1; 8 nucleotides align to TRBD2. CDR1 is LNHDA and CDR2 is SQIVND in the germline V gene (reference sequence). J gave up 9 bases and V 4 bases, and 8 bases lay outside the gene matches. This CDR3 has 14 residues. In DNA, the CDR3 is TGTGCCAGTAGTACGGGACTAGAGGTCAGTGAGCAGTTCTTC. Protein sequence: CASSTGLEVSEQFF.

The V and J genes are TRBV7-9 and TRBJ2-7, with unresolved D. CDR1 and CDR2 (germline): SEHNR, FQNEAQ (reference sequence). Trimming cost V 3 bases and J 0 bases, with 6 bases left between them. The CDR3 covers 13 residues. For the CDR3, the DNA is TGTGCCAGCAGCTTGCAGGTCTCCTACGAGCAGTACTTC. It codes for CASSLQVSYEQYF.

As concerns this clone: The sample contains more than one DNA sequence encoding this CDR3. CDR3 in amino acids: CASSGQNQETQYF. For the CDR3, the DNA is TGCGCCAGCAGCGGGCAAAACCAAGAGACCCAGTACTTC. This sequence joins TRBV5-1 and TRBJ2-5, with no clear D. The CDR3 consists of 13 residues. Germline CDR1 is SGHRS and CDR2 is YFSETQ. The V end was cut by 4 bases, the J end by 0 bases, with 7 bases between.

This chain links TRBV7-9 with TRBJ1-4; possible D gene TRBD1, 5 bases. V was cut by 6 bases and J by 4 bases, with 12 bases left in between. The V gene's germline CDR1 is SEHNR and CDR2 FQNEAQ (reference sequence). The CDR3 is made up of 14 amino acids. CDR3 residues: CASRQGVFNEKLFF. The CDR3, as DNA: TGTGCCAGCAGACAAGGGGTCTTTAATGAAAAACTGTTTTTT.

This clone turned up a few times. This chain uses TRBV6-1 with TRBJ1-3, with 7 bases that match TRBD1. Germline loops: CDR1 MNHNS, CDR2 SASEGT. The V gene end was trimmed by 5 bases and the J gene end by 9 bases; junction bases not matched to a gene: 10. CDR3 length equals 14 residues. As DNA, the CDR3 is TGTGCCAGCAGTCAAGGGACAGATCCAGTCACCATATATTTT. The encoded protein is CASSQGTDPVTIYF.

The rearrangement links TRBV10-1 to TRBJ1-4; D perhaps matches TRBD1 (5 bases). Germline V gene data show CDR1 as WNHNN and CDR2 as SYGVQD (reference sequence). The CDR3 runs 14 residues. V gave up 4 bases and J gave up 3 bases, with 9 bases separating them. DNA of the CDR3: TGCGCCAGCAGTGCCGGGACGGCTAATGAAAAACTGTTTTTT. Encoded protein: CASSAGTANEKLFF.

This chain joins TRBV7-2 and TRBJ2-2; D ambiguous. The CDR3 runs to 14 residues. With 6 bases removed from V and 4 bases from J, the gap between germline ends came to 12 bases. The germline V gene has CDR1 SGHTA and CDR2 FQGNSA. The CDR3 coding sequence is TGTGCCAGCAGTAAAGTAGCCGCCACCGGGGAGCTGTTTTTT. It codes for CASSKVAATGELFF.

This chain connects TRBV27 to TRBJ1-6; D possibly corresponds to TRBD1 (5 bases). The CDR3 extends over 17 amino acids. Germline values: CDR1 MNHEY, CDR2 SMNVEV (reference sequence). V was cut by 5 bases and J by 5 bases, with 19 bases left in between. CDR3: CASSHLRDRADNSPLHF. In nucleotides, the CDR3 is TGTGCCAGCAGTCACCTCCGGGACCGAGCCGATAATTCACCCCTCCACTTT.